These T cell receptor beta chains were read from a single sample in a study of shared clonotypes between healthy human individuals. Method: immunoSEQ multiplex PCR; TCRdb's copy keeps in-frame clones and lacks some. The sample includes about 550,000 clones, around 95% of them seen just once. The source material was naive CD8+ T cells sorted from blood. Receptors originate from a woman between 25 and 40 years old in good health. Both conserved end residues are part of each CDR3. Fields, in order: D gene, J gene, CDR3 length, V gene, clone size, CDR3 protein, CDR3 DNA. D genes are given only for firm matches. Clone size, where shown, is once, few, many, or a class for clones that have expanded.

d_call: NA
j_call: TRBJ2-7
cdr3_length: 12
v_call: TRBV30
clone_size: NA
cdr3_aa: CAWSSEPYEQYF
cdr3_nt: TGTGCCTGGAGTAGCGAGCCCTACGAGCAGTACTTC

d_call: NA
j_call: TRBJ1-5
cdr3_length: 12
v_call: TRBV28
clone_size: NA
cdr3_aa: CASTKLDQPQHF
cdr3_nt: TGTGCCAGCACCAAGTTGGATCAGCCCCAGCATTTT

d_call: NA
j_call: TRBJ1-5
cdr3_length: 12
v_call: TRBV29-1
clone_size: NA
cdr3_aa: CSVGTHNQPQHF
cdr3_nt: TGCAGCGTTGGGACCCACAATCAGCCCCAGCATTTT

d_call: TRBD1
j_call: TRBJ1-2
cdr3_length: 14
v_call: TRBV4-1
clone_size: NA
cdr3_aa: CASSQARGHYGYTF
cdr3_nt: TGCGCCAGCAGCCAAGCGAGGGGGCACTATGGCTACACCTTC

d_call: NA
j_call: TRBJ2-7
cdr3_length: 11
v_call: TRBV6-1
clone_size: NA
cdr3_aa: CASSEIYEQYF
cdr3_nt: TGTGCCAGCAGTGAAATTTACGAGCAGTACTTC

d_call: NA
j_call: TRBJ2-2
cdr3_length: 13
v_call: TRBV19
clone_size: NA
cdr3_aa: CASSIPPPGELFF
cdr3_nt: TGTGCCAGTAGTATACCCCCCCCCGGGGAGCTGTTTTTT

d_call: TRBD2
j_call: TRBJ2-3
cdr3_length: 14
v_call: TRBV19
clone_size: NA
cdr3_aa: CASSASGSSDTQYF
cdr3_nt: TGTGCCAGTAGTGCTAGCGGGAGTTCAGATACGCAGTATTTT

d_call: NA
j_call: TRBJ1-5
cdr3_length: 14
v_call: TRBV4-1
clone_size: NA
cdr3_aa: CASSRGQFNQPQHF
cdr3_nt: TGCGCCAGCAGCCGAGGACAGTTCAATCAGCCCCAGCATTTT

d_call: NA
j_call: TRBJ2-7
cdr3_length: 13
v_call: TRBV10-1
clone_size: NA
cdr3_aa: CASSGSETYEQYF
cdr3_nt: TGCGCCAGCAGCGGCTCCGAGACCTACGAGCAGTACTTC

d_call: TRBD1
j_call: TRBJ2-7
cdr3_length: 15
v_call: TRBV7-7
clone_size: once
cdr3_aa: CASSLYTGTGYEQYF
cdr3_nt: TGTGCCAGCAGCTTATATACCGGGACAGGATACGAGCAGTACTTC

d_call: TRBD2
j_call: TRBJ2-3
cdr3_length: 18
v_call: TRBV6-4
clone_size: NA
cdr3_aa: CASEPPWTRVTSTDTQYF
cdr3_nt: TGTGCCAGCGAACCGCCATGGACTAGGGTTACTAGCACAGATACGCAGTATTTT

d_call: NA
j_call: TRBJ1-1
cdr3_length: 19
v_call: TRBV10-2
clone_size: NA
cdr3_aa: CASSESQTQSISMNTEAFF
cdr3_nt: TGCGCCAGCAGTGAGTCCCAGACACAAAGCATCTCGATGAACACTGAAGCTTTCTTT

d_call: NA
j_call: TRBJ1-6
cdr3_length: 14
v_call: TRBV28
clone_size: NA
cdr3_aa: CASSPDRLNSPLHF
cdr3_nt: TGTGCCAGCAGTCCTGACAGATTAAATTCACCCCTCCACTTT

d_call: NA
j_call: TRBJ2-7
cdr3_length: 13
v_call: TRBV27
clone_size: NA
cdr3_aa: CASATGRAYEQYF
cdr3_nt: TGTGCCAGCGCCACAGGGCGCGCCTACGAGCAGTACTTC

d_call: NA
j_call: TRBJ1-5
cdr3_length: 13
v_call: TRBV5-6
clone_size: few
cdr3_aa: CASSAGRLQPQHF
cdr3_nt: TGTGCCAGCAGCGCAGGGAGGCTTCAGCCCCAGCATTTT

d_call: NA
j_call: TRBJ1-1
cdr3_length: 13
v_call: TRBV29-1
clone_size: NA
cdr3_aa: CSFQPMDKPEAFF
cdr3_nt: TGCAGCTTCCAACCGATGGACAAACCTGAAGCTTTCTTT

d_call: TRBD1
j_call: TRBJ1-1
cdr3_length: 14
v_call: TRBV9
clone_size: NA
cdr3_aa: CASSSDRGLTEAFF
cdr3_nt: TGTGCCAGCAGCTCCGACAGGGGGTTAACTGAAGCTTTCTTT

d_call: NA
j_call: TRBJ2-7
cdr3_length: 16
v_call: TRBV21-1
clone_size: NA
cdr3_aa: CASIEIWGQGAYEQYF
cdr3_nt: NA

d_call: NA
j_call: TRBJ1-4
cdr3_length: 15
v_call: TRBV9
clone_size: NA
cdr3_aa: CASSVEAGTNEKLFF
cdr3_nt: TGTGCCAGCAGCGTAGAGGCAGGGACGAATGAAAAACTGTTTTTT

d_call: NA
j_call: TRBJ1-2
cdr3_length: 15
v_call: TRBV5-1
clone_size: NA
cdr3_aa: CASSLPGDGDYGYTF
cdr3_nt: TGCGCCAGCAGTTTACCGGGGGACGGGGACTATGGCTACACCTTC

d_call: TRBD2
j_call: TRBJ2-2
cdr3_length: 17
v_call: TRBV28
clone_size: NA
cdr3_aa: CASSPRGISASTGELFF
cdr3_nt: TGTGCCAGCAGTCCGCGGGGGATCTCGGCATCCACCGGGGAGCTGTTTTTT

d_call: NA
j_call: TRBJ1-1
cdr3_length: 14
v_call: TRBV6-5
clone_size: NA
cdr3_aa: CASSPVLSNTEAFF
cdr3_nt: TGTGCCAGCAGCCCCGTTTTGTCGAACACTGAAGCTTTCTTT

d_call: NA
j_call: TRBJ2-1
cdr3_length: 15
v_call: TRBV2
clone_size: NA
cdr3_aa: CASSEVRSGVNEQFF
cdr3_nt: TGTGCCAGCAGTGAAGTGAGGTCGGGGGTCAATGAGCAGTTCTTC

d_call: NA
j_call: TRBJ2-2
cdr3_length: 13
v_call: TRBV11-2
clone_size: NA
cdr3_aa: CASSQGYTGELFF
cdr3_nt: TGTGCCAGCAGCCAGGGGTACACCGGGGAGCTGTTTTTT

d_call: TRBD2
j_call: TRBJ2-5
cdr3_length: 14
v_call: TRBV14
clone_size: NA
cdr3_aa: CASSQDLAGETQYF
cdr3_nt: TGTGCCAGCAGCCAAGACCTAGCGGGGGAGACCCAGTACTTC

d_call: NA
j_call: TRBJ2-1
cdr3_length: 11
v_call: TRBV28
clone_size: NA
cdr3_aa: CASSPLSEQFF
cdr3_nt: TGTGCCAGCAGCCCCCTTAGTGAGCAGTTCTTC

d_call: NA
j_call: TRBJ2-1
cdr3_length: 14
v_call: TRBV4-1
clone_size: NA
cdr3_aa: CASSSSRGYNEQFF
cdr3_nt: TGCGCCAGCAGCTCTTCCCGGGGGTACAATGAGCAGTTCTTC

d_call: TRBD2
j_call: TRBJ2-1
cdr3_length: 14
v_call: TRBV29-1
clone_size: NA
cdr3_aa: CSVEAPSGYNEQFF
cdr3_nt: TGCAGCGTTGAGGCGCCTAGCGGTTACAATGAGCAGTTCTTC

d_call: TRBD1
j_call: TRBJ1-2
cdr3_length: 14
v_call: TRBV6-5
clone_size: NA
cdr3_aa: CASSYVQGAGGYTF
cdr3_nt: TGTGCCAGCAGTTACGTCCAGGGGGCAGGAGGCTACACCTTC